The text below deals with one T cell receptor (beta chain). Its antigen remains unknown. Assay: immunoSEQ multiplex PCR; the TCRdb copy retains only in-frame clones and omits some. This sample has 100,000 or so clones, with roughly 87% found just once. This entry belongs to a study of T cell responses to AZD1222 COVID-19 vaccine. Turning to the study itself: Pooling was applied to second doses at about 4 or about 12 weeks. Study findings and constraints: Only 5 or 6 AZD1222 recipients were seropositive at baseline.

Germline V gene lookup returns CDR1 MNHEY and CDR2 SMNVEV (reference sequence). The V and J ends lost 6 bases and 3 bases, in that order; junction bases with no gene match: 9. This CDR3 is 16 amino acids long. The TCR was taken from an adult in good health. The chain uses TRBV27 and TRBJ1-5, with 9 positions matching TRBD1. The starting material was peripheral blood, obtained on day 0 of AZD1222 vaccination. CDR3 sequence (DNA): TGTGCCAGCAGCCGACGGGGACAGGGAAACAATCAGCCCCAGCATTTT. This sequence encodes CASSRRGQGNNQPQHF.